These 16 T cell receptor beta chains were all obtained from the same sample, sequenced in a study of T-cell reconstitution after alpha-beta-depleted transplantation in children. The authors prepared the TCRbeta library with unique molecular identifiers. TCRdb recomputed calls from the PCR reads with MiXCR, one row per CDR3 protein. The repertoire has some 530,000 distinct CDR3 sequences, approximately 12% of them found once; the top ten carry over 5.5%. Here the sequenced sample was PBMCs from the stem cell graft donor, taken from the stem cell graft. Source of these receptors: a human donor who donated a stem cell graft to a child with combined immunodeficiency.

This clonotype turned up a few times. This may stem from a read error, because a much larger clone lies one nucleotide away. This CDR3 reads CASSSGRAYEQYF. The CDR3 DNA reads as TGTGCCAGCAGCTCCGGGAGAGCCTACGAGCAGTACTTC. The V and J genes are TRBV11-2 and TRBJ2-7; D possibly corresponds to TRBD2 (6 bases). Trimming left V 4 bases short and J 2 bases short, with 9 bases between. CDR3 length equals 13 residues. From germline, CDR1 is SGHAT and CDR2 FQNNGV.

J is TRBJ2-1 and V is TRBV12-3 or TRBV12-4; 12 bases map to TRBD2. The CDR3 contains 19 residues. The J segment lost 7 bases and the V segment lost 3 bases, leaving 16 bases of the junction unmatched. The CDR3 protein is CASSFVSSGRGGRLNEQFF. CDR3 sequence (DNA): TGTGCCAGCAGTTTTGTGTCTAGCGGGAGGGGAGGTCGATTAAATGAGCAGTTCTTC.

This clonotype showed up just a few times. CDR3 coding DNA: TGTGCCAGAAGACTGAACACAGGGTCACGGTCCTACGAGCAGTACTTC. Translation gives CARRLNTGSRSYEQYF. The chain uses TRBV21-1 and TRBJ2-7; TRBD1, the table's D call, was not compared with the DNA. TRBV21-1 is shown as a pseudogene. The CDR3 totals 16 residues.

This rearrangement joins TRBV27 to TRBJ1-2; possible D gene TRBD1, 6 bases. The V end lost 2 bases, the J end lost 4 bases, and 14 bases lay between the germline ends. CDR3 length: 15 residues. The V gene's germline CDR1 is MNHEY and CDR2 SMNVEV (reference sequence). Here the CDR3 reads CASSLTWEDSYGYTF. As DNA, the CDR3 is TGTGCCAGCAGTTTAACCTGGGAGGACAGCTATGGCTACACCTTC.

The V and J genes are TRBV2 and TRBJ1-1; TRBD1 is a possible D gene (5 bases). The germline V and J ends were trimmed by 4 bases and 2 bases, with 8 bases remaining between them. Germline assignment: CDR1 SNHLY and CDR2 FYNNEI. This CDR3 is 13 amino acids long. Here the CDR3 reads CASSVRDNTEAFF. The DNA of the CDR3 is TGTGCCAGCAGTGTACGGGACAACACTGAAGCTTTCTTT.

This clonotype occurred many times. The chain joins TRBV5-5 to TRBJ2-7; D is unresolved. CDR1 SGHKS and CDR2 YYEKEE come from the germline V gene (reference sequence). CDR3 length: 13 residues. The germline V and J ends were trimmed by 4 bases and 4 bases, with 12 bases remaining between them. DNA for the CDR3: TGTGCCAGCAGCCCCCCGGGTCCTTACGAGCAGTACTTC. As protein: CASSPPGPYEQYF.

This clonotype has more than one count but fewer than ten. V is TRBV29-1 and J is TRBJ2-2; unclear D gene. Trimming removed 3 bases at V and 0 bases at J, with 8 bases between. Germline V gene lookup returns CDR1 SQVTM and CDR2 ANQGSEA. This CDR3 has 14 residues. For the CDR3, the DNA is TGCAGCGTTGAGGCAGGCGCGAACACCGGGGAGCTGTTTTTT. Encoded protein: CSVEAGANTGELFF.

This clonotype was counted many times. The gene calls are TRBV7-2 and TRBJ2-5; perhaps TRBD2 as D (5 bases). Germline V CDR1 and CDR2: SGHTA, FQGNSA. The CDR3 is made up of 16 amino acids. Trimming took 1 base from V and 5 from J, leaving 17 bases between them. CDR3 residues: CASSLDIGSGRETQYF. The DNA for the CDR3 is TGTGCCAGCAGCTTAGATATAGGGAGCGGTAGGGAGACCCAGTACTTC. The full variable domain, rest sourced from reference TRBV7-2 and TRBJ2-5, is GAGVSQSPSNKVTEKGKDVELRCDPISGHTALYWYRQSLGQGLEFLIYFQGNSAPDKSGLPSDRFSAERTGGSVSTLTIQRTQQEDSAVYLCASSLDIGSGRETQYFGPGTRLLVL.

This clonotype turned up a few times. The chain is built from TRBV4-3 and TRBJ2-1, with 9 positions matching TRBD2. Germline CDR1 LGHNA, CDR2 YSLEER. J lost 4 bases, V lost 3 bases, and 16 bases had no gene match. The CDR3 consists of 19 residues. The CDR3 nucleotides read TGCGCCAGCAGCCACCGGCCCCAGGGAGCGGGGGGATTTTACAATGAGCAGTTCTTC. Its protein product is CASSHRPQGAGGFYNEQFF.

This clonotype was observed many times. The chain uses TRBV5-1 and TRBJ1-1; D is uncertain. The V end was cut by 0 bases, the J end by 4 bases, with 10 bases between. This CDR3 contains 14 residues. The germline V gene encodes CDR1 SGHRS and CDR2 YFSETQ. The CDR3: CASSLVGLGTEAFF. CDR3 sequence (DNA): TGCGCCAGCAGCTTGGTAGGCCTCGGCACTGAAGCTTTCTTT.

The chain recombines TRBV11-3 with TRBJ2-2; D gene uncertain. Germline CDR1 SGHNT, CDR2 YENEEA. The CDR3 runs 14 residues. V lost 3 bases to trimming and J lost 4 bases, with 9 bases between them. The CDR3 loop is CASSFISVTGELFF. CDR3 sequence (DNA): TGTGCCAGCAGCTTCATCTCAGTCACCGGGGAGCTGTTTTTT.

The chain links TRBV5-1 to TRBJ2-2; D unclear. Germline CDR1 and CDR2: SGHRS and YFSETQ. CDR3 length: 12 residues. V dropped 5 bases and J dropped 5 bases, with 7 bases sitting between them. The CDR3 DNA sequence: TGCGCCAGCAGGTTTGGAACCGGGGAGCTGTTTTTT. It translates to CASRFGTGELFF.

Only a few counts were recorded for this clonotype. The chain has TRBV2 and TRBJ2-3, with unresolved D. V was trimmed by 5 bases and J by 8 bases, leaving 14 bases between them. CDR3 length equals 13 residues. Germline V gives CDR1 SNHLY, CDR2 FYNNEI. The CDR3 protein is CASSMDEYGTQYF. In DNA form, the CDR3 reads TGTGCCAGCAGTATGGACGAGTACGGTACGCAGTATTTT. The complete variable domain, with remaining parts taken from reference TRBV2 and TRBJ2-3, reads EPEVTQTPSHQVTQMGQEVILRCVPISNHLYFYWYRQILGQKVEFLVSFYNNEISEKSEIFDDQFSVERPDGSNFTLKIRSTKLEDSAMYFCASSMDEYGTQYFGPGTRLTVL.

The V and J genes are TRBV7-6 and TRBJ2-1; 12 bases are a match to TRBD2. The CDR3 is 15 amino acids. J lost 8 bases, V lost 4 bases, and 6 bases had no gene match. Looked up from germline, CDR1 is SGHVS and CDR2 is FNYEAQ. This CDR3 reads CASSSRLAGVYEQFF. CDR3 in DNA: TGTGCCAGCAGCTCCCGACTAGCGGGAGTCTATGAGCAGTTCTTC.

This clonotype was observed at least ten times. CDR3 sequence: CASSQDGTHPYNEQFF. DNA of the CDR3: TGCGCCAGCAGCCAAGACGGGACTCACCCCTACAATGAGCAGTTCTTC. The gene calls are TRBV4-3 and TRBJ2-1; TRBD2 might be the D (6 bases). Germline V gene lookup returns CDR1 LGHNA and CDR2 YSLEER. This CDR3 contains 16 residues. The V gene lost 0 bases and the J gene lost 2 bases, with 11 bases spanning the gap.

This clonotype was detected many times. V gene TRBV12-3 or TRBV12-4 combines with J gene TRBJ2-7; TRBD1 matches at 7 bases. The ends lost 6 bases at V and 3 bases at J; junction bases unmatched: 8. This CDR3 is 14 amino acids long. Here the CDR3 DNA reads TGTGCCAGCAGACCTACTTCAGGGGGCTACGAGCAGTACTTC. Encoded protein: CASRPTSGGYEQYF.